The TCR beta chain under discussion was sequenced for a study of T-cell reconstitution after alpha-beta-depleted transplantation in children. The TCRbeta library was prepared with unique molecular identifiers. TCRdb processed the PCR reads anew with MiXCR; each CDR3 protein has one entry. The data show about 610,000 distinct CDR3 sequences, more than 9% seen once. This clonotype turned up a few times. The origin of this receptor is a human donor who donated a stem cell graft to a child with acute myeloid leukemia. Sequences were derived from PBMCs from the stem cell graft donor, sampled from the stem cell graft.

CDR3 sequence reads: CASSSAWGDRGYTF. The CDR3, as DNA: TGTGCCAGCAGCTCCGCCTGGGGGGATCGTGGCTACACCTTC. V gene TRBV7-2 combines with J gene TRBJ1-2; D possibly corresponds to TRBD1 (5 bases). The CDR3 consists of 14 residues. V shed 4 bases and J shed 7 bases, with 16 bases lying between them. Germline V CDR1 and CDR2: SGHTA, FQGNSA. Filled out from reference TRBV7-2 and TRBJ1-2, the complete variable domain reads GAGVSQSPSNKVTEKGKDVELRCDPISGHTALYWYRQSLGQGLEFLIYFQGNSAPDKSGLPSDRFSAERTGGSVSTLTIQRTQQEDSAVYLCASSSAWGDRGYTFGSGTRLTVV.